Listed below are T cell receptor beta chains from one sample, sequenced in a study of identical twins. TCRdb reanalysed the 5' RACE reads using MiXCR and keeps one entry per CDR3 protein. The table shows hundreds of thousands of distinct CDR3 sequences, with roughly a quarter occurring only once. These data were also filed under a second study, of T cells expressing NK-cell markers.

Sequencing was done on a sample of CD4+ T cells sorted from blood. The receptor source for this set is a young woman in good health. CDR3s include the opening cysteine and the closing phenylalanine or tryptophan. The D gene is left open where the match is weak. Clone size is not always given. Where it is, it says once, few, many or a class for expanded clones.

cdr3_aa: CASSLGGSVYNIQYF
d_call: .
clone_size: .
v_call: TRBV7-2

cdr3_aa: CASSIVTSGQDTQYF
d_call: TRBD2
clone_size: few
v_call: TRBV19

cdr3_aa: CASSGQGSTYEQYF
d_call: .
clone_size: .
v_call: TRBV2

cdr3_aa: CSGTGQGREKLFF
d_call: TRBD1
clone_size: .
v_call: TRBV20-1

cdr3_aa: CASSFSGEETQYF
d_call: .
clone_size: few
v_call: TRBV7-2

cdr3_aa: CASSLPGQGGQTQYF
d_call: TRBD1
clone_size: few
v_call: TRBV5-1

cdr3_aa: CASSPIFRTEKETQYF
d_call: .
clone_size: .
v_call: TRBV14

cdr3_aa: CASSGQGVQETQYF
d_call: TRBD1
clone_size: .
v_call: TRBV5-1

cdr3_aa: CASSDTRVGETQYF
d_call: .
clone_size: few
v_call: TRBV7-9

cdr3_aa: CASMRAGEGYEQYF
d_call: .
clone_size: .
v_call: TRBV12-3/TRBV12-4

cdr3_aa: CSARLGPSYNEQFF
d_call: .
clone_size: .
v_call: TRBV20-1

cdr3_aa: CASTPGVGKELTQYF
d_call: .
clone_size: few
v_call: TRBV7-6

cdr3_aa: CASSPLGGISYEQYF
d_call: .
clone_size: .
v_call: TRBV5-6

cdr3_aa: CASSYSFGAPTYEQYF
d_call: .
clone_size: .
v_call: TRBV6-2/TRBV6-3

cdr3_aa: CSAPKADNEQFF
d_call: .
clone_size: .
v_call: TRBV20-1

cdr3_aa: CASSPGQDSPLHF
d_call: TRBD1
clone_size: few
v_call: TRBV2

cdr3_aa: CASSSTGGAYNEQFF
d_call: TRBD2
clone_size: .
v_call: TRBV5-6

cdr3_aa: CASSTPGGRNSYGYTF
d_call: .
clone_size: .
v_call: TRBV19

cdr3_aa: CSATTSGTGGSYEQYF
d_call: TRBD1
clone_size: .
v_call: TRBV20-1

cdr3_aa: CASYFDRVGYGYTF
d_call: TRBD1
clone_size: .
v_call: TRBV12-3/TRBV12-4

cdr3_aa: CASSPRNRGRNTEAFF
d_call: TRBD1
clone_size: few
v_call: TRBV7-3

cdr3_aa: CASSLDRFDGYTF
d_call: .
clone_size: .
v_call: TRBV11-2

cdr3_aa: CASSEWSLEGEQFF
d_call: .
clone_size: .
v_call: TRBV2

cdr3_aa: CASSFRVSYEQYF
d_call: .
clone_size: .
v_call: TRBV7-9

cdr3_aa: CASSPQMGEQYF
d_call: .
clone_size: few
v_call: TRBV3-1

cdr3_aa: CASSLREIGKAFF
d_call: .
clone_size: .
v_call: TRBV12-3/TRBV12-4

cdr3_aa: CSARTLIQETQYF
d_call: .
clone_size: few
v_call: TRBV20-1

cdr3_aa: CASREGMGGYTF
d_call: .
clone_size: few
v_call: TRBV5-1

cdr3_aa: CASSSATGGETQYF
d_call: TRBD1
clone_size: .
v_call: TRBV7-9

cdr3_aa: CASSRTSGGVNTGELFF
d_call: TRBD2
clone_size: few
v_call: TRBV12-3/TRBV12-4

cdr3_aa: CASRDSNLYEQYF
d_call: .
clone_size: .
v_call: TRBV5-6

cdr3_aa: CAISAGGVENIQYF
d_call: .
clone_size: .
v_call: TRBV10-3